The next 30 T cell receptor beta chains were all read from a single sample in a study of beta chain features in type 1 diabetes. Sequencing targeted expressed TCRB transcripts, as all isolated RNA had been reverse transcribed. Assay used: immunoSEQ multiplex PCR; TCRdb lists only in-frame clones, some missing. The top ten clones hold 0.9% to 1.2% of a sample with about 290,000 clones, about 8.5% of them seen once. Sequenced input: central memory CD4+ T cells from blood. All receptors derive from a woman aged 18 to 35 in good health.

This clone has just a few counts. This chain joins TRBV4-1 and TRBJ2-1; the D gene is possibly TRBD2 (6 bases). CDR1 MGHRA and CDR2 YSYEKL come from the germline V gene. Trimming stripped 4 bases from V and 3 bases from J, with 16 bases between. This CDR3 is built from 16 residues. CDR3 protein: CASSRDPEEGYNEQFF. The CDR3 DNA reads TGCGCCAGCAGCCGAGATCCAGAGGAGGGCTACAATGAGCAGTTCTTC.

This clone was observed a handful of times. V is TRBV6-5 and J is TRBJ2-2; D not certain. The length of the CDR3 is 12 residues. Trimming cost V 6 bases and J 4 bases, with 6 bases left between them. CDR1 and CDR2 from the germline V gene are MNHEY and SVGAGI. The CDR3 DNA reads TGTGCCAGCAGATGGGGCACCGGGGAGCTGTTTTTT. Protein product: CASRWGTGELFF.

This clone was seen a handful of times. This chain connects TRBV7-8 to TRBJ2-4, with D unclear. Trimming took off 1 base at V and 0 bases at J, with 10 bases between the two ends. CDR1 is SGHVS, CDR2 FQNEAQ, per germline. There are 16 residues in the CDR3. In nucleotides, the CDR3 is TGTGCCAGCAGCTTAGGGCTCCTACTAGCCAAAAACATTCAGTACTTC. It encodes CASSLGLLLAKNIQYF.

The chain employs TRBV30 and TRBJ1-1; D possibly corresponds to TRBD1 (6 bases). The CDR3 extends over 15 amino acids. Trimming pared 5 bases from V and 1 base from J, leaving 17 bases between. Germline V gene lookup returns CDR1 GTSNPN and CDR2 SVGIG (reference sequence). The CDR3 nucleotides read TGTGCCTGGGCCAATCTAGACAGGAAGAACACTGAAGCTTTCTTT. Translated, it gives CAWANLDRKNTEAFF.

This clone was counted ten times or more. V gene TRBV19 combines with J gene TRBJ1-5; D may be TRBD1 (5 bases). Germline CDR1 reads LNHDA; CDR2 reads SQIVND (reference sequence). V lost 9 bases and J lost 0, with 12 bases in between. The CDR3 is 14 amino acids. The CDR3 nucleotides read TGTGCCAGCTGGGACGGCCATAGCAATCAGCCCCAGCATTTT. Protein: CASWDGHSNQPQHF.

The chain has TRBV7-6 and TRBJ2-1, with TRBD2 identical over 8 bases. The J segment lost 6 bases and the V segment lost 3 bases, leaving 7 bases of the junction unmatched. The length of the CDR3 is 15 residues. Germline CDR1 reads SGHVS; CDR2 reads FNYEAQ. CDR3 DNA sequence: TGTGCCAGCAGCTTCGTAGCGGGACCCCCCAATGAGCAGTTCTTC. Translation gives CASSFVAGPPNEQFF.

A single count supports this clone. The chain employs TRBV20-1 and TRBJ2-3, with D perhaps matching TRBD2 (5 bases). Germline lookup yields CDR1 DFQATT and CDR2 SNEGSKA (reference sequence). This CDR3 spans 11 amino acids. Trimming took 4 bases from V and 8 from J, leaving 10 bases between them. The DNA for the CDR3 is TGCAGTGCTAATCAACTAGGTACGCAGTATTTT. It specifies CSANQLGTQYF.

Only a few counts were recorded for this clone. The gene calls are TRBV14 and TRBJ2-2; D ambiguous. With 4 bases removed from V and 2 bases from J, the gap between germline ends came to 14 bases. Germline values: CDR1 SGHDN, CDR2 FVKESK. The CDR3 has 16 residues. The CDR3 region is CASSPIRTENTGELFF. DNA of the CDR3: TGTGCCAGCAGCCCTATAAGGACCGAAAACACCGGGGAGCTGTTTTTT.

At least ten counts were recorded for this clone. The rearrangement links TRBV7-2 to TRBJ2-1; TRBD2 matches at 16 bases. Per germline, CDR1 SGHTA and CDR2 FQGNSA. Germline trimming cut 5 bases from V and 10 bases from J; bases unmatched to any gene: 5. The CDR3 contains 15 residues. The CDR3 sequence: CASSTGLAGGREQFF. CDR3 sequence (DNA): TGTGCCAGCAGCACGGGACTAGCGGGAGGGAGGGAGCAGTTCTTC.

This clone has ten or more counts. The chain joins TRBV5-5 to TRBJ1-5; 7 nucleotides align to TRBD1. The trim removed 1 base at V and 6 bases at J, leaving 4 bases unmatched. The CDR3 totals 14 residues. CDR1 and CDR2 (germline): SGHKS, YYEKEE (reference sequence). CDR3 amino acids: CASSLYEGAQPQHF. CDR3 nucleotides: TGTGCCAGCAGCTTGTACGAGGGGGCTCAGCCCCAGCATTTT.

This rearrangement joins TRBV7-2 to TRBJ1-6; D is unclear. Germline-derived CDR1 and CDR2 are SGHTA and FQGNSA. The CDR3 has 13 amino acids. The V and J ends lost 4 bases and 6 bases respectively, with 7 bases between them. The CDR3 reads CASSSSTNSPLHF. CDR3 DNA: TGTGCCAGCAGCTCCTCAACTAATTCACCCCTCCACTTT.

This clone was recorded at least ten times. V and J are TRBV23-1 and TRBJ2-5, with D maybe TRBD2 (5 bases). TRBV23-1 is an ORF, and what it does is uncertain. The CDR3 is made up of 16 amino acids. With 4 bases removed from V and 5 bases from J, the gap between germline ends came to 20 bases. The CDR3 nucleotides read TGCGCCAGCAGTCTATTCTCGGGGTGTTCTGTGGAGACCCAGTACTTC. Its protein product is CASSLFSGCSVETQYF.

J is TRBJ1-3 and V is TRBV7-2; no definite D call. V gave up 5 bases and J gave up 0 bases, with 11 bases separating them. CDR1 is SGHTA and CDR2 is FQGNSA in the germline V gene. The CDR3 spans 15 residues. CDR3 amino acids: CASSPVFSSGNTIYF. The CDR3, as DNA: TGTGCCAGCAGCCCAGTATTCAGCTCTGGAAACACCATATATTTT. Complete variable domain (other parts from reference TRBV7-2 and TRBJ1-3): GAGVSQSPSNKVTEKGKDVELRCDPISGHTALYWYRQSLGQGLEFLIYFQGNSAPDKSGLPSDRFSAERTGGSVSTLTIQRTQQEDSAVYLCASSPVFSSGNTIYFGEGSWLTVV.

The CDR3 nucleotides read TGTGCCAGCAGCCGAGTGGATCCAGGGGGTTCTGGAGGAAACACCATATATTTT. Protein: CASSRVDPGGSGGNTIYF. The genes are TRBV4-2 and TRBJ1-3; 7 nucleotides line up with TRBD1. This CDR3 region has 18 residues. The J segment lost 4 bases and the V segment lost 4 bases, leaving 16 bases of the junction unmatched. The V gene's germline CDR1 is LGHNA and CDR2 YNFKEQ.

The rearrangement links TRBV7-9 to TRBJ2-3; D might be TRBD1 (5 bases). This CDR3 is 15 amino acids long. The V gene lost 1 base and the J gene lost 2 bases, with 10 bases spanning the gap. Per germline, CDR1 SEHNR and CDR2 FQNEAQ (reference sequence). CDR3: CASSLVARVTDTQYF. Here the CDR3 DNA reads TGTGCCAGCAGCTTAGTAGCCAGGGTCACAGATACGCAGTATTTT.

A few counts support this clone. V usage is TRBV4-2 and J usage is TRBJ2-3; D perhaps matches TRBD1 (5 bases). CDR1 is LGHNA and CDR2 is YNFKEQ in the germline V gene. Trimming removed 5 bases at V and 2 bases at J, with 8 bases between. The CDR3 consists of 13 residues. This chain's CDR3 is CASSKGNTDTQYF. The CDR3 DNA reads TGTGCCAGCAGCAAGGGGAACACAGATACGCAGTATTTT.

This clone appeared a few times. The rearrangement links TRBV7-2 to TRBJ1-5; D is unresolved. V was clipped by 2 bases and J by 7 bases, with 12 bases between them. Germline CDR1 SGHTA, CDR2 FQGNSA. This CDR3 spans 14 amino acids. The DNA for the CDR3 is TGTGCCAGCAGCTTATTGGGTTCCGACCAGCCCCAGCATTTT. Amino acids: CASSLLGSDQPQHF.

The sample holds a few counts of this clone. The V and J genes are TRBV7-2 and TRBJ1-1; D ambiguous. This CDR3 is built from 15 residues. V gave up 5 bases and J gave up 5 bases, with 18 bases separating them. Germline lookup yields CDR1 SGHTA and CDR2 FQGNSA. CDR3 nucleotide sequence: TGTGCCAGCAGCCTGAGTAGTGGGGTAGGGACTGAAGCTTTCTTT. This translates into CASSLSSGVGTEAFF.

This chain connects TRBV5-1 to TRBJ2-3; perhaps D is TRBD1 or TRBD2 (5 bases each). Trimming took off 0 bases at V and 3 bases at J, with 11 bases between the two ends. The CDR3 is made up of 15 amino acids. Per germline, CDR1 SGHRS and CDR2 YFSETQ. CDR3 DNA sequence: TGCGCCAGCAGCTTGGGGGACGTGCGGACAGATACGCAGTATTTT. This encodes CASSLGDVRTDTQYF.

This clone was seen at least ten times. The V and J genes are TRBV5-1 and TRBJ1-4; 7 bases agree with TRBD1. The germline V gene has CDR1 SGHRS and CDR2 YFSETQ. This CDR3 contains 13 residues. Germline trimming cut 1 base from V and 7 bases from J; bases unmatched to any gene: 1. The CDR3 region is CASSLTGVEKLFF. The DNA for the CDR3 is TGCGCCAGCAGCTTGACAGGGGTTGAAAAACTGTTTTTT.

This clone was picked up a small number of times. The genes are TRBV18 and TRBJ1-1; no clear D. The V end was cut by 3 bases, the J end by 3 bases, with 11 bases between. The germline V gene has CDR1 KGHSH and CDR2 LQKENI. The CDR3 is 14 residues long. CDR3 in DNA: TGTGCCAGCTCACCTACGGAGGCGGACACTGAAGCTTTCTTT. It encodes CASSPTEADTEAFF.

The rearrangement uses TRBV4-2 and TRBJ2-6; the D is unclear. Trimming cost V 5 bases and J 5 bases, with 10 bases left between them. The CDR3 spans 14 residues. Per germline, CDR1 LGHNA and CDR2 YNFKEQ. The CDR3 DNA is TGTGCCAGCAGCTCCACCAGCTGGGCCAACGTCCTGACTTTC. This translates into CASSSTSWANVLTF.

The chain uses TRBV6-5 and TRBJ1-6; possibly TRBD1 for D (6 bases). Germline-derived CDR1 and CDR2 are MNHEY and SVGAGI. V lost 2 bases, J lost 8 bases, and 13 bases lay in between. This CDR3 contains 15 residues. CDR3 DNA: TGTGCCAGCAGTTACAGAACAGGGACTGATTCACCCCTCCACTTT. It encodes CASSYRTGTDSPLHF.

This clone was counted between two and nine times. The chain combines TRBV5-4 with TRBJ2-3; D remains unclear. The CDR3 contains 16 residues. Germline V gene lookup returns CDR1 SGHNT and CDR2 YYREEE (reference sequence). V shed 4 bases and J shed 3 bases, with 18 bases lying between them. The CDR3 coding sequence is TGTGCCAGCAGCCTCACCCCCCTGGCTACTACAGATACGCAGTATTTT. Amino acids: CASSLTPLATTDTQYF.

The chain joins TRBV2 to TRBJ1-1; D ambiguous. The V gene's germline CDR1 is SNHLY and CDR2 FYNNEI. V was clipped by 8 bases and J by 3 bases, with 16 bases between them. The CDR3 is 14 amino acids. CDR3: CASGLRRVDTEAFF. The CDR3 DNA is TGTGCCAGCGGGTTGAGGAGGGTCGACACTGAAGCTTTCTTT. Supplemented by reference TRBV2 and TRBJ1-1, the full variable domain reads EPEVTQTPSHQVTQMGQEVILRCVPISNHLYFYWYRQILGQKVEFLVSFYNNEISEKSEIFDDQFSVERPDGSNFTLKIRSTKLEDSAMYFCASGLRRVDTEAFFGQGTRLTVV.

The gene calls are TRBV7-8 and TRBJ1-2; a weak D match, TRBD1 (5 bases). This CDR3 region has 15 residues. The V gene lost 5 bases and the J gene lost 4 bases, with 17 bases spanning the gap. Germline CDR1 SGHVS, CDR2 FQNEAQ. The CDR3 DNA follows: TGTGCCAGCAGCAGCAACAAGGGACCTAGCTATGGCTACACCTTC. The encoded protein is CASSSNKGPSYGYTF.

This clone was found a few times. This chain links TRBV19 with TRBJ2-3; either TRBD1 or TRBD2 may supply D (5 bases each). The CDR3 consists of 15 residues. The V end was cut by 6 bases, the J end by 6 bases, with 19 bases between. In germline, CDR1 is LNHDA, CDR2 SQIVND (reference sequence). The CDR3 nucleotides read TGTGCCAGTAGCCCTCCCGGGACCGAAAGGGATACGCAGTATTTT. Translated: CASSPPGTERDTQYF.

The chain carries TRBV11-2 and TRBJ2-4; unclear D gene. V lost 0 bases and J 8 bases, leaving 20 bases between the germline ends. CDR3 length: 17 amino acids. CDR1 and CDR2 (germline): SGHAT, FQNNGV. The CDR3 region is CASSLDAVGLKGDIQYF. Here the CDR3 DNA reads TGTGCCAGCAGCTTAGATGCTGTCGGGCTGAAAGGAGACATTCAGTACTTC.

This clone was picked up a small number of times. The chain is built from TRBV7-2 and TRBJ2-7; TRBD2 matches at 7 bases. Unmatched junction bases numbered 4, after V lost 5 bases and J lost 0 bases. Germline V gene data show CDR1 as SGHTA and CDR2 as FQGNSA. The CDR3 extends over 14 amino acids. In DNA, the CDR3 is TGTGCCAGCAGCCGGACTAGGAGCTCCTACGAGCAGTACTTC. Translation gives CASSRTRSSYEQYF.

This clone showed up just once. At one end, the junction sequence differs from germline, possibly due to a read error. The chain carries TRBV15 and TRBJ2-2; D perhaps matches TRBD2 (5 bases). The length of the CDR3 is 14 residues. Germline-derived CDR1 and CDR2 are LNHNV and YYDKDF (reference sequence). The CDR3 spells CATSRAGFAGELLF. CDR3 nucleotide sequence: TGTGCCACCAGCAGAGCCGGTTTTGCTGGGGAGCTGCTTTTT.